This TCR beta chain was profiled in a study of blood T cells in healthy people across ages. To note about this clonotype: Its antigen is undetermined. This may be a read error: a much more frequent sequence differs by one nucleotide.

With 7 bases clipped from V and 5 bases from J, the junction kept 12 bases outside the gene matches. This CDR3 is built from 16 residues. The germline V gene encodes CDR1 DFQATT and CDR2 SNEGSKA (reference sequence). Combining a sample-barcoded 5' primer with a J-beta primer mix, a second PCR ran for 7 to 11 cycles. Template switching added a 12-random-nucleotide identifier to every cDNA molecule. TCRdb passed the 5' RACE reads through MiXCR, listing each CDR3 protein once. The sample has about a million distinct CDR3 sequences, just over 50% seen once. General study points: Older individuals had lower TCR beta diversity per million T cells (the decline was roughly linear).

Donation came from healthy Caucasian individuals in Russia who were aged 6 to 90. The clonotype was recovered from a woman aged 55-69 years in good health. Sequenced material: blood. The V and J genes are TRBV20-1 and TRBJ2-1; 12 bases are shared with TRBD2. As DNA, the CDR3 is TGCAGTGGTTTGGGACTAGCGGGCATACGCGACAATGAGCAGTTCTTC. Translating it yields CSGLGLAGIRDNEQFF.